The rows below give T cell receptor beta chains drawn from one sample of a study of T cell changes during pregnancy in multiple sclerosis. Method: immunoSEQ multiplex PCR; TCRdb's copy keeps in-frame clones and lacks some. The repertoire holds tens of thousands of clones, with around 90% as singletons. The source material was peripheral blood, sampled in the first trimester of pregnancy. All receptors derive from a female donor with multiple sclerosis, enrolled in a pregnancy study. Each CDR3 is given with its conserved first and last residue. D genes are given only for firm matches. Size is omitted from some rows. Given values are once, few, many or a class for expanded clones.

cdr3_aa cdr3_nt v_call d_call clone_size j_call
CASSLKTGNGYTF TGTGCCAGCAGCTTAAAGACAGGGAATGGCTACACCTTC TRBV7-8 TRBD1 NA TRBJ1-2
CASSLSCFRVVYGYTF TGTGCCAGCAGCTTATCCTGCTTCCGGGTTGTCTATGGCTACACCTTC TRBV7-6 NA NA TRBJ1-2
CASSYQSLGRGYTF TGTGCCAGCAGTTACCAGTCATTGGGGAGGGGCTACACCTTC TRBV6-5 NA NA TRBJ1-2
CASSATSTDTQYF TGTGCCAGCAGCGCCACTAGCACAGATACGCAGTATTTT TRBV9 NA NA TRBJ2-3
CASGLAPGTGLAYEQYF TGTGCTAGTGGTTTGGCCCCCGGGACAGGACTCGCCTACGAGCAGTACTTC TRBV12-5 TRBD1 NA TRBJ2-7
CAWRAGPYAYEQYF TGTGCCTGGAGAGCTGGGCCCTACGCCTACGAGCAGTACTTC TRBV30 NA NA TRBJ2-7
CASMRGRGNQPQHF TGTGCCAGCATGAGGGGGCGGGGCAATCAGCCCCAGCATTTT TRBV2 TRBD1 NA TRBJ1-5
CASSQDREDTQYF TGTGCCAGCAGCCAGGACAGAGAGGATACGCAGTATTTT TRBV5-4 NA few TRBJ2-3
CASRVRGQGLYEQYF TGTGCCAGCAGGGTTAGAGGACAGGGGCTATACGAGCAGTACTTC TRBV6-1 TRBD1 NA TRBJ2-7
CASRDYWAGPTYNEQFF TGTGCCAGCAGGGATTATTGGGCGGGGCCGACCTACAATGAGCAGTTCTTC TRBV25-1 NA NA TRBJ2-1
CASSEGLADLNEQFF TGTGCCAGCAGTGAAGGCCTAGCGGATCTCAATGAGCAGTTCTTC TRBV6-1 TRBD2 once TRBJ2-1
CASSPGTGGYEQYF TGCGCCAGCAGCCCCGGGACGGGGGGATACGAGCAGTACTTC TRBV4-3 TRBD2 NA TRBJ2-7
CASGSPLGRGFSYEQYF TGTGCTAGTGGTTCTCCCCTGGGGAGGGGGTTCTCCTACGAGCAGTACTTC TRBV12-5 NA NA TRBJ2-7
CASSVTSGRTGETQYF TGTGCCAGCAGCGTGACTAGCGGGAGAACGGGAGAGACCCAGTACTTC TRBV9 TRBD2 NA TRBJ2-5
CASSLVQGPYEQYF TGCGCCAGCAGCTTGGTACAGGGCCCCTACGAGCAGTACTTC TRBV5-1 NA NA TRBJ2-7
CASSQNTEAFF TGTGCCAGCAGCCAGAACACTGAAGCTTTCTTT TRBV13 NA few TRBJ1-1
CASSFRTSGGVRDTQYF TGTGCCAGCAGCTTTAGGACTAGCGGGGGGGTCAGAGATACGCAGTATTTT TRBV13 TRBD2 NA TRBJ2-3
CASSLGTVANTGELFF TGTGCCAGCAGTTTGGGGACTGTTGCGAACACCGGGGAGCTGTTTTTT TRBV6-6 NA NA TRBJ2-2
CASSQTTLTHGYTF TGTGCCAGCAGTCAGACGACTTTAACTCATGGCTACACCTTC TRBV6-5 NA NA TRBJ1-2
CASRAGSLNTGELFF TGTGCCAGTAGGGCAGGGTCCCTTAACACCGGGGAGCTGTTTTTT TRBV19 NA NA TRBJ2-2
CASSLAWGSGPYEQYF TGTGCCAGCAGCTTGGCCTGGGGTAGCGGCCCCTACGAGCAGTACTTC TRBV5-5 NA NA TRBJ2-7
CASSTPQEPQHF TGTGCCAGCTCAACCCCCCAGGAGCCCCAGCATTTT TRBV18 NA NA TRBJ1-5
CAWSVDGENYGYTF TGTGCCTGGAGTGTAGATGGAGAGAACTATGGCTACACCTTC TRBV30 NA NA TRBJ1-2
CASSWAAQPQHF TGTGCCAGCAGTTGGGCAGCACAGCCCCAGCATTTT TRBV6-1 NA once TRBJ1-5
CASSLLRQGLGGDIQYF TGTGCCAGCAGCTTATTGCGACAGGGCCTCGGAGGAGACATTCAGTACTTC TRBV5-6 TRBD1 NA TRBJ2-4
CASSVASGTGELFF TGTGCCAGCAGCGTAGCTAGCGGTACCGGGGAGCTGTTTTTT TRBV9 TRBD2 NA TRBJ2-2
CASRSGQGYNEQFF TGTGCCAGTAGGAGCGGACAGGGTTACAATGAGCAGTTCTTC TRBV19 TRBD1 NA TRBJ2-1
CASSPYQGFNQPQHF TGTGCCAGCAGTCCGTATCAGGGTTTCAATCAGCCCCAGCATTTT TRBV27 NA NA TRBJ1-5
CASSLDGRDQETQYF TGTGCCAGCAGCTTGGACGGGAGGGACCAAGAGACCCAGTACTTC TRBV7-2 TRBD2 NA TRBJ2-5
CASVQGDYGYTF TGTGCCAGCGTACAGGGGGACTATGGCTACACCTTC TRBV18 TRBD1 NA TRBJ1-2
CASSTQSRSYEQYF TGTGCCAGCAGTACACAGTCGCGCTCCTACGAGCAGTACTTC TRBV28 NA NA TRBJ2-7
CASSRRTSTYEQYF TGTGCCAGCAGTCGAAGGACTAGCACCTACGAGCAGTACTTC TRBV28 TRBD2 many TRBJ2-7
CASSLTSGGVSTDTQYF TGTGCCAGCAGCTTAACTAGCGGGGGGGTGAGCACAGATACGCAGTATTTT TRBV5-6 TRBD2 NA TRBJ2-3
CAWGGGRDTEAFF TGTGCCTGGGGGGGAGGGCGCGACACTGAAGCTTTCTTT TRBV30 NA NA TRBJ1-1
CASSPLGQLYEQYF TGTGCCAGTAGTCCCCTTGGACAGCTCTACGAGCAGTACTTC TRBV19 NA once TRBJ2-7
CASSSVDREGGEKLFF TGTGCCAGCAGCTCGGTCGACAGGGAAGGGGGAGAAAAACTGTTTTTT TRBV13 TRBD1 NA TRBJ1-4
CASSDQGEEAFF TGCGCCAGCAGTGACCAGGGGGAGGAAGCTTTCTTT TRBV10-1 TRBD1 NA TRBJ1-1
CASSLDGGVDTEAFF TGCGCCAGCAGCTTGGATGGGGGCGTTGACACTGAAGCTTTCTTT TRBV5-1 NA NA TRBJ1-1
CASSEDRANEQFF TGTGCCAGCAGTGAAGACAGGGCTAATGAGCAGTTCTTC TRBV6-1 NA NA TRBJ2-1
CASSILNSNQPQHF TGTGCCAGTAGTATTCTTAATAGCAATCAGCCCCAGCATTTT TRBV19 NA few TRBJ1-5
CASSAQGYSGNTIYF TGTGCCAGCAGTGCACAGGGGTATTCTGGAAACACCATATATTTT TRBV6-5 TRBD1 NA TRBJ1-3
CASSPGQYSNQPQHF TGTGCCAGCAGTCCTGGACAGTATAGCAATCAGCCCCAGCATTTT TRBV6-1 NA NA TRBJ1-5
CASSLGAASTEAFF TGCGCCAGCAGCTTGGGCGCGGCCTCCACTGAAGCTTTCTTT TRBV5-1 NA NA TRBJ1-1
CASEPLLAVPSSGANVLTF TGCGCCAGCGAACCTCTTTTAGCAGTTCCAAGCTCTGGGGCCAACGTCCTGACTTTC TRBV5-1 NA NA TRBJ2-6